This passage covers 20 T cell receptor beta chains from one sample sequenced in a study of blood T cell repertoires in COVID-19. Here immunoSEQ multiplex PCR was the method, and the copy in TCRdb shows in-frame clones only, minus some. The sample shows around 130,000 clones, approximately 90% of them seen only once. The sample taken for sequencing was peripheral blood. The receptor source for this set is a man in his 70s with active COVID-19.

This clone has a handful of counts. CDR3 sequence: CASSYSITDSYEQYF. CDR3 sequence (DNA): TGTGCCAGCAGTTACTCGATTACAGACTCCTACGAGCAGTACTTC. The chain recombines TRBV6-5 with TRBJ2-7; D not resolved. Trimming took off 0 bases at V and 0 bases at J, with 9 bases between the two ends. The CDR3 is 15 amino acids. Germline V gene lookup returns CDR1 MNHEY and CDR2 SVGAGI.

The V gene is TRBV24-1, the J gene TRBJ2-1; 7 bases are a match to TRBD2. Germline lookup yields CDR1 KGHDR and CDR2 SFDVKD. This CDR3 has 16 residues. The J segment lost 3 bases and the V segment lost 1 base, leaving 5 bases of the junction unmatched. DNA of the CDR3: TGTGCCACCAGTGATTTTAAAGCGGGGAGCTACAATGAGCAGTTCTTC. It codes for CATSDFKAGSYNEQFF.

V and J are TRBV7-2 and TRBJ2-3; D remains unclear. V was pared by 5 bases and J by 0 bases, with 12 bases between. CDR3 size: 15 residues. Germline V gene data show CDR1 as SGHTA and CDR2 as FQGNSA. The CDR3 region is CASSLRTASTDTQYF. The CDR3 coding sequence is TGTGCCAGCAGCCTCCGCACAGCCAGCACAGATACGCAGTATTTT.

The rearrangement uses TRBV5-4 and TRBJ1-1; a possible D gene is TRBD1 (5 bases). V was cut by 4 bases and J by 7 bases, with 26 bases left in between. The length of the CDR3 is 17 residues. CDR1 is SGHNT, CDR2 YYREEE, per germline (reference sequence). The CDR3, as DNA: TGTGCCAGCAGCCCCCCCGACGGGGGGGGGTTGAGGGGTGAAGCTTTCTTT. Residues: CASSPPDGGGLRGEAFF.

The chain carries TRBV5-4 and TRBJ2-3, with 9 positions matching TRBD2. After removal of 0 bases from V and 2 bases from J, the junction contained 7 bases not matched to a gene. Germline values: CDR1 SGHNT, CDR2 YYREEE (reference sequence). There are 17 residues in the CDR3. The CDR3 sequence is CASSLAPSGDPTDTQYF. The CDR3 bases are TGTGCCAGCAGCTTGGCCCCTAGCGGGGACCCCACAGATACGCAGTATTTT.

This chain uses TRBV5-1 with TRBJ2-1; D might be TRBD2 (7 bases). The CDR3 covers 17 residues. CDR1 is SGHRS, CDR2 YFSETQ, per germline. V was cut by 3 bases and J by 1 base, with 17 bases left in between. This CDR3 reads CASSSLGGGASYNEQFF. CDR3 DNA: TGCGCCAGCAGCTCCCTGGGGGGGGGCGCGTCCTACAATGAGCAGTTCTTC.

The V call is TRBV7-6, the J call TRBJ2-1; TRBD2 agrees at 14 bases. With V trimmed by 3 bases and J by 7 bases, 8 bases remained unmatched. This CDR3 has 17 amino acids. Germline V CDR1 and CDR2: SGHVS, FNYEAQ. The CDR3 loop is CASSLGIGTSGRNEQFF. CDR3 nucleotides: TGTGCCAGCAGCTTGGGTATCGGGACTAGCGGGAGAAATGAGCAGTTCTTC. The full variable domain, with the rest looked up from reference TRBV7-6 and TRBJ2-1, is GAGVSQSPRYKVTKRGQDVALRCDPISGHVSLYWYRQALGQGPEFLTYFNYEAQQDKSGLPNDRFSAERPEGSISTLTIQRTEQRDSAMYRCASSLGIGTSGRNEQFFGPGTRLTVL.

The gene calls are TRBV19 and TRBJ2-3; maybe TRBD2 (6 bases). Trimming shortened V by 7 bases and J by 1 base, and 15 bases separated the two germline ends. The V gene's germline CDR1 is LNHDA and CDR2 SQIVND (reference sequence). The CDR3 loop spans 15 amino acids. Here the CDR3 reads CASTLGWGGTDTQYF. In DNA form, the CDR3 reads TGTGCCAGTACCCTGGGTTGGGGGGGCACAGATACGCAGTATTTT.

The CDR3 DNA follows: TGCGCCAGCAGCTTGGGGACAGGGGCAGATACGCAGTATTTT. This encodes CASSLGTGADTQYF. V gene TRBV5-1 combines with J gene TRBJ2-3; 9 bases agree with TRBD1. Germline loops: CDR1 SGHRS, CDR2 YFSETQ. After removal of 0 bases from V and 4 bases from J, the junction contained 0 bases not matched to a gene. The CDR3 is 14 residues long.

This clone was seen a few times. The chain has TRBV2 and TRBJ2-7, with D unresolved. The CDR3 contains 13 residues. Trimming took 4 bases from V and 2 from J, leaving 9 bases between them. Germline CDR1 and CDR2: SNHLY and FYNNEI. For the CDR3, the DNA is TGTGCCAGCAGTGCCCGCCAGACCTACGAGCAGTACTTC. It yields the protein CASSARQTYEQYF.

The chain couples TRBV18 to TRBJ1-4; 12 bases line up with TRBD1. The germline V gene encodes CDR1 KGHSH and CDR2 LQKENI. V shed 3 bases and J 2 bases; nucleotides not matched to a gene: 4. This CDR3 is 17 amino acids long. CDR3 bases: TGTGCCAGCTCACCGGGGACAGGGGGCGTGACTAATGAAAAACTGTTTTTT. Translating it yields CASSPGTGGVTNEKLFF.

This chain connects TRBV28 to TRBJ2-6; D ambiguous. This CDR3 region has 19 residues. CDR1 and CDR2 from the germline V gene are MDHEN and SYDVKM. Trimming removed 8 bases from V and 0 bases from J, with 23 bases in between. The CDR3 spells CASASVAVEFDSGANVLTF. In DNA, the CDR3 is TGTGCCAGCGCGTCTGTGGCGGTAGAGTTCGACTCTGGGGCCAACGTCCTGACTTTC.

The chain employs TRBV6-5 and TRBJ1-1; TRBD1 matches at 7 bases. The junction had 7 bases not matched to a gene; V was cut back by 4 bases and J by 5 bases. This CDR3 contains 14 residues. Germline values: CDR1 MNHEY, CDR2 SVGAGI. As DNA, the CDR3 is TGTGCCAGCAGTTTCGCAACAGGGGAAACTGAAGCTTTCTTT. It specifies CASSFATGETEAFF.

The genes are TRBV3-1 (or the pseudogene TRBV3-2) and TRBJ1-5; 7 nucleotides match TRBD1. V dropped 1 base and J dropped 3; count of bases not matched to a gene: 6. Germline V gene lookup returns CDR1 LGHDT and CDR2 YNNKEL (reference sequence). This CDR3 has 16 amino acids. CDR3 amino acids: CASSQGRRGPNQPQHF. CDR3 sequence (DNA): TGTGCCAGCAGCCAAGGGCGAAGGGGGCCCAATCAGCCCCAGCATTTT.

The chain carries TRBV2 and TRBJ1-3; 7 nucleotides agree with TRBD1. V was clipped by 5 bases and J by 1 base; unmatched bases: 2. The CDR3 spans 14 residues. Germline assignment: CDR1 SNHLY and CDR2 FYNNEI. CDR3 bases: TGTGCCAGCAGTCGGGACAGATCTGGAAACACCATATATTTT. It specifies CASSRDRSGNTIYF.

The chain combines TRBV2 with TRBJ2-3, with TRBD2 matching 7 bases. V shed 2 bases, J shed 6 bases, and the junction held 8 bases outside the gene matches. This CDR3 spans 15 amino acids. Germline V gene lookup returns CDR1 SNHLY and CDR2 FYNNEI. The CDR3 nucleotides read TGTGCCAGCAGTGAAAGGGCGGGAGAAGGGGATACGCAGTATTTT. Its protein is CASSERAGEGDTQYF.

The gene calls are TRBV5-1 and TRBJ2-1, with D unresolved. Germline V lookup: CDR1 SGHRS, CDR2 YFSETQ. The CDR3 extends over 16 amino acids. V shed 0 bases and J shed 0 bases, with 10 bases lying between them. The CDR3 spells CASSLELTVSYNEQFF. As DNA, the CDR3 is TGCGCCAGCAGCTTGGAACTAACCGTCTCCTACAATGAGCAGTTCTTC.

The V gene is TRBV7-9, the J gene TRBJ1-1; possibly TRBD1 for D (6 bases). Trimming left V 6 bases short and J 0 bases short, with 17 bases between. The CDR3 contains 16 residues. The germline gives CDR1 SEHNR, CDR2 FQNEAQ (reference sequence). The CDR3 DNA follows: TGTGCCAGCAGTTCCGGGCGGGGGCGCGTGAACACTGAAGCTTTCTTT. Protein: CASSSGRGRVNTEAFF.

This clone was seen only once. The chain joins TRBV6-2 or TRBV6-3 to TRBJ2-6; the match to TRBD1 covers 10 bases. With 5 bases clipped from V and 10 bases from J, the junction kept 8 bases outside the gene matches. The CDR3 loop spans 15 amino acids. Germline loops: CDR1 MNHEY, CDR2 SVGEGT. This CDR3 is CASSDRTGGMNVLTF. CDR3 nucleotide sequence: TGTGCCAGCAGTGATCGGACAGGGGGTATGAACGTCCTGACTTTC.

The chain links TRBV4-3 to TRBJ1-1, with TRBD1 matching over 8 bases. Germline V gene sequence: CDR1 LGHNA, CDR2 YSLEER. The V segment lost 6 bases and the J segment 0 bases; nucleotides outside the gene matches: 3. This CDR3 is 14 amino acids long. The CDR3 spells CASSRDRMNTEAFF. In DNA, the CDR3 is TGCGCCAGCAGTCGGGACAGGATGAACACTGAAGCTTTCTTT.